This entry is about one TCR beta chain. In the authors' workflow: Amplification of reference gene primers provided the estimated nucleated cell counts. The protocol was immunoSEQ multiplex PCR, while the TCRdb copy is restricted to in-frame clones and leaves out a portion. The V and J calls and the clone size are those of that table, but D and trimming were determined from the DNA. Of tens of thousands of clones in the sample, 65% to 85% were seen once. The entry originates in a study of blood T cell repertoires in COVID-19. About the research overall: The origin of the acute and convalescent COVID-19 samples was the United States, Italy and Spain. PBMCs, B-cell-depleted T cells, or T cells were the source of the cDNA or gDNA that made up the material.

The CDR3 covers 18 residues. V trimming: 6 bases; J trimming: 2 bases; junction bases outside the gene matches: 13. The V gene's germline CDR1 is KGHSH and CDR2 LQKENI. Sequencing input: peripheral blood. The clonotype comes from a man aged 45 to 65 with acute or convalescent COVID-19. The chain is built from TRBV18 and TRBJ2-6; TRBD1 matches at 7 bases. CDR3 loop: CASSSTEVGGTGANVLTF. The CDR3 DNA reads as TGTGCCAGCTCGTCGACGGAGGTAGGGGGCACTGGGGCCAACGTCCTGACTTTC.